The rows below give T cell receptor beta chains drawn from one sample of a study of CD8+ T cells in alopecia areata. TCRdb's table, derived via immunoSEQ multiplex PCR, lists solely in-frame clones and lacks some. The data show 160,000 or so clones, 50% to 75% seen once. Material: CD4+ T cells sorted from blood, obtained at approximately week 60, from a patient treated with tofacitinib. These receptors were collected from a human donor with alopecia areata. Both conserved end residues are part of each CDR3. The D gene is left open where the match is weak. Size tells how often a clone was seen (once, few, many) or the class of an expanded clone, and some rows leave it out.

V gene	clone size	D gene	J gene	CDR3 protein	CDR3 DNA
TRBV29-1	NA	NA	TRBJ1-2	CSVEGTSISHYGYTF	TGCAGCGTTGAAGGGACCTCCATCTCCCACTATGGCTACACCTTC
TRBV29-1	few	TRBD1	TRBJ1-5	CSVAGTDNQPQHF	TGCAGCGTTGCCGGGACAGACAATCAGCCCCAGCATTTT
TRBV29-1	NA	TRBD1	TRBJ1-2	CSVQGQADYGYTF	TGCAGCGTCCAGGGACAGGCGGACTATGGCTACACCTTC
TRBV7-2	NA	TRBD1	TRBJ1-2	CASSERDSYGYTF	TGTGCCAGCAGCGAACGGGACAGCTATGGCTACACCTTC
TRBV5-1	NA	NA	TRBJ2-7	CASSLPEGPSSRGYYEQYF	TGCGCCAGCAGCTTGCCCGAGGGACCCTCCTCCCGGGGCTACTACGAGCAGTACTTC
TRBV6-5	few	TRBD1	TRBJ2-7	CASSTRDRAHEQYF	TGTGCCAGCAGCACCCGGGACAGGGCCCACGAGCAGTACTTC
TRBV11-2	few	NA	TRBJ1-4	CASSLVTPPEKLFF	TGTGCCAGCAGCTTAGTGACTCCGCCTGAAAAACTGTTTTTT
TRBV29-1	NA	NA	TRBJ1-1	CSVGLRVVNTEAFF	TGCAGCGTTGGGTTGAGAGTGGTGAACACTGAAGCTTTCTTT
TRBV12-5	few	TRBD1	TRBJ1-1	CASGLTGTAEAFF	TGTGCTAGTGGCCTGACAGGGACGGCTGAAGCTTTCTTT
TRBV7-7	NA	NA	TRBJ2-2	CASSHRVDTGELFF	TGTGCTAGCAGTCACAGGGTAGACACCGGGGAGCTGTTTTTT
TRBV6-5	NA	NA	TRBJ2-7	CASRPGFSYEQYF	TGTGCCAGCAGACCAGGCTTCTCCTACGAGCAGTACTTC
TRBV23-1	few	NA	TRBJ1-3	CASSQFGNTIYF	TGCGCCAGCAGTCAATTTGGGAACACCATATATTTT
TRBV5-6	few	NA	TRBJ1-1	CASSLVLNTEAFF	TGTGCCAGCAGCTTGGTTCTGAACACTGAAGCTTTCTTT
TRBV18	many	NA	TRBJ1-5	CASSRTGTNQPQHF	TGTGCCAGCTCACGCACAGGTACCAATCAGCCCCAGCATTTT
TRBV5-1	NA	NA	TRBJ2-7	CASSLNGPMGEQYF	TGCGCCAGCAGCTTGAACGGGCCTATGGGGGAGCAGTACTTC
TRBV29-1	NA	NA	TRBJ2-5	CSVDRQQETQYF	TGCAGCGTGGATCGACAGCAAGAGACCCAGTACTTC
TRBV27	NA	NA	TRBJ1-1	CASSSADHTEAFF	TGTGCCAGCAGTTCGGCAGACCACACTGAAGCTTTCTTT
TRBV29-1	few	TRBD2	TRBJ2-4	CSVVERGIKNIQYF	TGCAGCGTTGTGGAGCGGGGGATCAAAAACATTCAGTACTTC
TRBV7-2	many	TRBD1	TRBJ2-1	CASSLDWTGLFF	TGTGCCAGCAGCTTAGATTGGACAGGGCTGTTCTTC
TRBV7-9	NA	NA	TRBJ2-1	CASSLDQGYNEQFF	TGTGCCAGCAGCTTAGACCAGGGGTACAATGAGCAGTTCTTC
TRBV19	NA	NA	TRBJ2-2	CASSLYAVHTGELFF	TGTGCCAGTAGTTTGTATGCGGTTCACACCGGGGAGCTGTTTTTT
TRBV30	NA	NA	TRBJ1-5	CAWTQGSYSNQPQHF	TGTGCCTGGACACAGGGTAGTTATAGCAATCAGCCCCAGCATTTT
TRBV5-1	NA	TRBD1	TRBJ2-3	CASSGRPGQGAPDTQYF	TGCGCCAGCAGCGGACGACCGGGACAGGGGGCGCCAGATACGCAGTATTTT
TRBV2	NA	NA	TRBJ1-2	CASSELRGYTF	TGTGCCAGCAGTGAATTGCGTGGCTACACCTTC
TRBV29-1	NA	NA	TRBJ2-6	CSVVGGANVLTF	TGCAGCGTTGTCGGAGGGGCCAACGTCCTGACTTTC
TRBV29-1	NA	TRBD1	TRBJ2-7	CSVLGDSLYEQYF	TGCAGCGTCTTAGGGGACAGCCTCTACGAGCAGTACTTC
TRBV7-2	NA	NA	TRBJ2-3	CASSLAGVDTDTQYF	TGTGCCAGCAGCTTAGCGGGGGTGGACACAGATACGCAGTATTTT
TRBV9	NA	TRBD1	TRBJ2-5	CASSGGQQETQYF	TGTGCCAGCAGCGGGGGACAGCAAGAGACCCAGTACTTC
TRBV5-4	once	NA	TRBJ2-4	CASSLGQRLAKNIQYF	TGTGCCAGCAGCTTGGGACAGCGTCTAGCCAAAAACATTCAGTACTTC
TRBV6-1	NA	TRBD2	TRBJ2-5	CASSAGLFKETQYF	TGTGCCAGCAGTGCGGGACTATTTAAAGAGACCCAGTACTTC
TRBV6-5	NA	NA	TRBJ2-7	CASGFGITYEQYF	TGTGCCAGCGGATTCGGGATTACCTACGAGCAGTACTTC
TRBV30	NA	NA	TRBJ1-1	CAYETRSNTEAFF	TGTGCCTATGAAACTAGATCGAACACTGAAGCTTTCTTT
TRBV6-5	few	NA	TRBJ2-3	CASSYLGQSTDTQYF	TGTGCCAGCAGTTACCTAGGCCAAAGCACAGATACGCAGTATTTT
TRBV5-1	NA	NA	TRBJ2-5	CASSLVGGAPETQYF	TGCGCCAGCAGCTTGGTTGGGGGGGCCCCAGAGACCCAGTACTTC
TRBV27	few	TRBD1	TRBJ1-3	CASSLTGTARNTIYF	TGTGCCAGCAGTCTAACCGGGACAGCGAGAAACACCATATATTTT
TRBV29-1	NA	TRBD2	TRBJ2-5	CSAIGTSEYF	TGCAGCGCAATTGGGACTAGTGAATACTTC
TRBV18	NA	NA	TRBJ2-5	CASSPPPPETQYF	TGTGCCAGCTCACCACCCCCGCCGGAGACCCAGTACTTC
TRBV30	once	NA	TRBJ2-7	CAGGRNYEQYF	TGTGCCGGGGGCAGGAACTACGAGCAGTACTTC
TRBV19	NA	NA	TRBJ1-1	CASSIGVNTEAFF	TGTGCCAGTAGTATCGGGGTGAACACTGAAGCTTTCTTT
TRBV4-2	NA	NA	TRBJ2-5	CASSQSDIVATQYF	TGTGCCAGCAGCCAATCAGATATCGTCGCGACCCAGTACTTC
TRBV6-1	NA	NA	TRBJ2-1	CASLKTSYNEQFF	TGTGCCAGCCTTAAAACCTCCTACAATGAGCAGTTCTTC
TRBV30	few	TRBD1	TRBJ1-5	CAWSLGQVSNQPQHF	TGTGCCTGGAGTCTCGGACAGGTTAGCAATCAGCCCCAGCATTTT
TRBV10-3	NA	NA	TRBJ2-3	CAIPPAGEWPPDTQYF	TGTGCCATCCCCCCGGCCGGAGAGTGGCCGCCAGATACGCAGTATTTT
TRBV30	NA	NA	TRBJ2-6	CAWSGGPGANVLTF	TGTGCCTGGAGTGGAGGGCCCGGGGCCAACGTCCTGACTTTC
TRBV7-9	NA	TRBD1	TRBJ2-7	CASSLNPGGAYEQYF	TGTGCCAGCAGCTTAAATCCAGGGGGCGCTTACGAGCAGTACTTC
TRBV18	NA	NA	TRBJ1-2	CASSPPAGTNYGYTF	TGTGCCAGCTCACCGCCCGCTGGGACAAACTATGGCTACACCTTC
TRBV7-3	NA	NA	TRBJ2-4	CASSLTSGEGNIQYF	TGTGCCAGCAGCTTAACCTCAGGGGAGGGAAACATTCAGTACTTC
TRBV7-2	NA	TRBD2	TRBJ2-5	CAMRGVLTSQETQYF	TGTGCCATGCGGGGGGTCTTAACCTCTCAAGAGACCCAGTACTTC
TRBV30	NA	NA	TRBJ1-3	CAWSVQSGNTIYF	TGTGCCTGGAGTGTTCAATCTGGAAACACCATATATTTT
TRBV7-3	NA	NA	TRBJ1-2	CASSLGPNYGYTF	TGTGCCAGCAGCTTAGGTCCTAACTATGGCTACACCTTC
TRBV2	few	NA	TRBJ2-7	CASGPGEGRYEQYF	TGTGCCAGCGGACCGGGAGAGGGACGCTACGAGCAGTACTTC
TRBV18	NA	NA	TRBJ2-7	CASSPRATASYEQYF	TGTGCCAGCTCACCACGTGCGACAGCTAGTTACGAGCAGTACTTC
TRBV4-1	few	NA	TRBJ1-2	CASSQEGRAYGYTF	TGCGCCAGCAGCCAAGAAGGCAGGGCTTATGGCTACACCTTC
TRBV15	few	NA	TRBJ1-6	CATSRELTGLHF	TGTGCCACCAGCAGAGAGCTAACAGGGCTGCACTTT
TRBV6-5	NA	NA	TRBJ2-4	CASSSGGAAKNIQYF	TGTGCCAGCAGTTCCGGCGGGGCTGCCAAAAACATTCAGTACTTC
TRBV25-1	few	TRBD1	TRBJ2-1	CASSGGTGIDEQFF	TGTGCCAGCAGTGGCGGGACAGGGATCGATGAGCAGTTCTTC